The rows below give T cell receptor beta chains drawn from one sample of a study of Ad26.COV2.S vaccination and SARS-CoV-2 variants. Libraries were prepared by immunoSEQ multiplex PCR; TCRdb keeps only in-frame clonotypes and omits some of them. This table holds some 270,000 clones, 87% found once. The sequences come from peripheral blood, collected in a trial of Ad26.COV2.S vaccine versus placebo. These receptors came from a person aged 18-65 years who received the Ad26.COV2.S COVID-19 vaccine or a placebo. Both conserved end residues are part of each CDR3. The D gene is left open where the match is weak. Clone size is not always given. Where it is, it says once, few, many or a class for expanded clones.

d_call: .; clone_size: .; v_call: TRBV6-5; j_call: TRBJ1-1; cdr3_aa: CASSYSRNTEAFF; cdr3_nt: TGTGCCAGCAGTTACTCAAGGAACACTGAAGCTTTCTTT
d_call: .; clone_size: .; v_call: TRBV2; j_call: TRBJ1-6; cdr3_aa: CASKDQDSHNSPLHF; cdr3_nt: TGTGCCAGCAAGGATCAGGACAGCCATAATTCACCCCTCCACTTT
d_call: .; clone_size: .; v_call: TRBV18; j_call: TRBJ1-4; cdr3_aa: CASSPRGNNEKLFF; cdr3_nt: TGTGCCAGCTCGCCACGGGGGAATAATGAAAAACTGTTTTTT
d_call: TRBD1; clone_size: .; v_call: TRBV7-9; j_call: TRBJ1-2; cdr3_aa: CASSLETGYGYTF; cdr3_nt: TGTGCCAGCAGCCTAGAGACAGGGTATGGCTACACCTTC
d_call: TRBD2; clone_size: .; v_call: TRBV7-8; j_call: TRBJ2-7; cdr3_aa: CASSLVGSSGTRDYEQYF; cdr3_nt: TGTGCCAGCAGCTTAGTCGGGTCCTCCGGGACTAGAGACTACGAGCAGTACTTC
d_call: TRBD1; clone_size: .; v_call: TRBV24-1; j_call: TRBJ2-2; cdr3_aa: CATSDLKGQGNTGELFF; cdr3_nt: TGTGCCACCAGTGATTTAAAGGGACAGGGGAACACCGGGGAGCTGTTTTTT
d_call: .; clone_size: .; v_call: TRBV16; j_call: TRBJ1-1; cdr3_aa: CASSHNGGARGTEAFF; cdr3_nt: TGTGCCAGCAGCCACAACGGGGGGGCCAGAGGCACTGAAGCTTTCTTT
d_call: TRBD2; clone_size: .; v_call: TRBV5-6; j_call: TRBJ2-3; cdr3_aa: CASSVGLGSTDTQYF; cdr3_nt: TGTGCCAGCAGCGTAGGACTAGGGAGCACAGATACGCAGTATTTT
d_call: TRBD2; clone_size: .; v_call: TRBV10-3; j_call: TRBJ2-1; cdr3_aa: CAISSGLAGSNEQFF; cdr3_nt: TGTGCCATCAGTTCTGGACTAGCGGGATCAAATGAGCAGTTCTTC
d_call: .; clone_size: .; v_call: TRBV6-2/TRBV6-3; j_call: TRBJ1-1; cdr3_aa: CASSYGGTTEAFF; cdr3_nt: TGTGCCAGCAGTTACGGGGGTACTACTGAAGCTTTCTTT
d_call: .; clone_size: .; v_call: TRBV9; j_call: TRBJ2-1; cdr3_aa: CASSVVPTMGGGLSYNEQFF; cdr3_nt: TGTGCCAGCAGCGTAGTGCCGACTATGGGAGGGGGCCTCTCCTACAATGAGCAGTTCTTC
d_call: .; clone_size: .; v_call: TRBV29-1; j_call: TRBJ1-1; cdr3_aa: CSVGGRLNTEAFF; cdr3_nt: TGCAGCGTAGGGGGGAGGTTGAACACTGAAGCTTTCTTT
d_call: .; clone_size: .; v_call: TRBV30; j_call: TRBJ2-4; cdr3_aa: CAWSRSVRGNIQYF; cdr3_nt: TGTGCCTGGAGCCGGAGCGTCCGGGGAAACATTCAGTACTTC
d_call: .; clone_size: .; v_call: TRBV11-2; j_call: TRBJ2-7; cdr3_aa: CASSLDGTHSYEQYF; cdr3_nt: TGTGCCAGCAGCTTAGATGGGACACACTCCTACGAGCAGTACTTC
d_call: TRBD1; clone_size: .; v_call: TRBV30; j_call: TRBJ1-6; cdr3_aa: CAWSGDRGFSYNSPLHF; cdr3_nt: TGTGCCTGGAGTGGAGACAGGGGCTTCTCCTATAATTCACCCCTCCACTTT
d_call: .; clone_size: .; v_call: TRBV19; j_call: TRBJ1-1; cdr3_aa: CASSYRTGVNTEAFF; cdr3_nt: TGTGCCAGTAGCTACCGTACAGGAGTGAACACTGAAGCTTTCTTT
d_call: .; clone_size: .; v_call: TRBV6-2/TRBV6-3; j_call: TRBJ1-2; cdr3_aa: CASSPQSYYGYTF; cdr3_nt: TGTGCCAGCAGCCCACAGAGCTACTATGGCTACACCTTC
d_call: .; clone_size: few; v_call: TRBV7-2; j_call: TRBJ2-7; cdr3_aa: CASSLSGEQYF; cdr3_nt: TGTGCCAGCAGCCTTTCGGGCGAGCAGTACTTC
d_call: .; clone_size: .; v_call: TRBV12-3/TRBV12-4; j_call: TRBJ1-2; cdr3_aa: CASSLVTNYGYTF; cdr3_nt: TGTGCCAGCAGTTTAGTGACTAACTATGGCTACACCTTC
d_call: .; clone_size: .; v_call: TRBV3-1/TRBV3-2; j_call: TRBJ1-4; cdr3_aa: CASSHQSRRNEKLFF; cdr3_nt: TGTGCCAGCAGCCATCAATCCCGACGGAATGAAAAACTGTTTTTT
d_call: .; clone_size: .; v_call: TRBV6-1; j_call: TRBJ1-1; cdr3_aa: CASSDPGREAFF; cdr3_nt: TGTGCCAGCAGTGACCCGGGGCGAGAAGCTTTCTTT
d_call: .; clone_size: once; v_call: TRBV6-5; j_call: TRBJ1-1; cdr3_aa: CASSLRDTGAEAFF; cdr3_nt: TGTGCCAGCAGTCTGAGGGACACCGGGGCTGAAGCTTTCTTT
d_call: .; clone_size: .; v_call: TRBV30; j_call: TRBJ2-3; cdr3_aa: CAWSYKASTDTQYF; cdr3_nt: TGTGCCTGGAGTTATAAGGCTAGCACAGATACGCAGTATTTT
d_call: TRBD1; clone_size: few; v_call: TRBV6-2/TRBV6-3; j_call: TRBJ2-2; cdr3_aa: CASSYRTGHAGELFF; cdr3_nt: TGTGCCAGCAGTTACCGGACAGGGCACGCCGGGGAGCTGTTTTTT
d_call: TRBD2; clone_size: .; v_call: TRBV11-2; j_call: TRBJ2-1; cdr3_aa: CASSLVGGTYNEQFF; cdr3_nt: TGTGCCAGCAGCCTTGTGGGAGGGACGTACAATGAGCAGTTCTTC
d_call: .; clone_size: few; v_call: TRBV7-8; j_call: TRBJ2-1; cdr3_aa: CASSQEGPLQIYNEQFF; cdr3_nt: TGTGCCAGCAGTCAAGAAGGACCTCTCCAAATCTACAATGAGCAGTTCTTC
d_call: TRBD2; clone_size: .; v_call: TRBV28; j_call: TRBJ2-2; cdr3_aa: CASSSPRAGGATGELFF; cdr3_nt: TGTGCCAGCAGCTCCCCCCGGGCGGGAGGAGCAACTGGGGAGCTGTTTTTT
d_call: .; clone_size: .; v_call: TRBV25-1; j_call: TRBJ2-2; cdr3_aa: CASSRRANTGELFF; cdr3_nt: TGTGCCAGCAGTCGACGGGCGAACACCGGGGAGCTGTTTTTT
d_call: .; clone_size: .; v_call: TRBV29-1; j_call: TRBJ1-4; cdr3_aa: CSVAWTANEKLFF; cdr3_nt: TGCAGCGTGGCCTGGACAGCCAATGAAAAACTGTTTTTT
d_call: .; clone_size: few; v_call: TRBV24-1; j_call: TRBJ2-2; cdr3_aa: CATSDLGGPGELFF; cdr3_nt: TGTGCCACCAGTGATTTGGGCGGGCCCGGGGAGCTGTTTTTT
d_call: .; clone_size: few; v_call: TRBV7-8; j_call: TRBJ2-1; cdr3_aa: CASSLGDEQFF; cdr3_nt: TGTGCCAGCAGCTTAGGGGATGAGCAGTTCTTC
d_call: .; clone_size: .; v_call: TRBV7-2; j_call: TRBJ2-3; cdr3_aa: CASRTPKGRLSTDTQYF; cdr3_nt: TGTGCCAGCAGAACGCCCAAAGGTCGACTAAGCACAGATACGCAGTATTTT
d_call: .; clone_size: .; v_call: TRBV21-1; j_call: TRBJ1-6; cdr3_aa: CASDKQGSGNSPLHF; cdr3_nt: TGTGCTAGCGACAAACAGGGTTCGGGTAATTCACCCCTCCACTTT
d_call: TRBD1; clone_size: .; v_call: TRBV6-2/TRBV6-3; j_call: TRBJ2-7; cdr3_aa: CASSLTGKGYEQYF; cdr3_nt: TGTGCCAGCAGTTTGACAGGGAAAGGTTACGAGCAGTACTTC
d_call: TRBD2; clone_size: .; v_call: TRBV19; j_call: TRBJ2-2; cdr3_aa: CASSIGRAGGTGELFF; cdr3_nt: TGTGCCAGTAGTATTGGGCGAGCGGGGGGCACCGGGGAGCTGTTTTTT
d_call: .; clone_size: .; v_call: TRBV18; j_call: TRBJ2-3; cdr3_aa: CASSPPAQGDTQYF; cdr3_nt: TGTGCCAGCTCACCACCGGCCCAGGGAGATACGCAGTATTTT
d_call: .; clone_size: few; v_call: TRBV7-8; j_call: TRBJ1-1; cdr3_aa: CASSQNERLLENTEAFF; cdr3_nt: TGTGCCAGCAGCCAGAACGAGCGGCTACTGGAGAACACTGAAGCTTTCTTT
d_call: .; clone_size: few; v_call: TRBV4-1; j_call: TRBJ2-7; cdr3_aa: CASSRLTASWEQYF; cdr3_nt: TGCGCCAGCAGCCGTCTTACAGCTAGCTGGGAGCAGTACTTC
d_call: .; clone_size: .; v_call: TRBV18; j_call: TRBJ1-1; cdr3_aa: CASSWDNQNTEAFF; cdr3_nt: TGTGCCAGCTCATGGGACAACCAGAACACTGAAGCTTTCTTT
d_call: TRBD2; clone_size: .; v_call: TRBV18; j_call: TRBJ2-2; cdr3_aa: CASSPQTIGGRSTGELFF; cdr3_nt: TGTGCCAGCTCACCACAAACTATTGGCGGGAGGTCTACCGGGGAGCTGTTTTTT
d_call: .; clone_size: once; v_call: TRBV6-1; j_call: TRBJ2-5; cdr3_aa: CASSEAWSGPGRKETQYF; cdr3_nt: TGTGCCAGCAGTGAAGCTTGGTCGGGACCGGGCCGAAAAGAGACCCAGTACTTC
d_call: TRBD1; clone_size: .; v_call: TRBV12-3/TRBV12-4; j_call: TRBJ2-5; cdr3_aa: CASSTRQGETQYF; cdr3_nt: TGTGCCAGCAGCACGAGACAGGGCGAGACCCAGTACTTC
d_call: TRBD1; clone_size: once; v_call: TRBV6-6; j_call: TRBJ1-5; cdr3_aa: CASSPRGLQGSYLNQPQHF; cdr3_nt: TGTGCCAGCAGTCCCCGAGGGCTACAGGGGTCTTACCTCAATCAGCCCCAGCATTTT
d_call: .; clone_size: .; v_call: TRBV19; j_call: TRBJ2-1; cdr3_aa: CASSIDGWSVVTYNEQFF; cdr3_nt: TGTGCCAGTAGTATAGATGGGTGGTCAGTTGTAACTTACAATGAGCAGTTCTTC
d_call: .; clone_size: .; v_call: TRBV4-1; j_call: TRBJ2-2; cdr3_aa: CASSPHGGDTTGELFF; cdr3_nt: TGCGCCAGCAGCCCGCACGGGGGAGACACCACCGGGGAGCTGTTTTTT
d_call: TRBD2; clone_size: .; v_call: TRBV7-3; j_call: TRBJ2-1; cdr3_aa: CASSPSGRNYNEQFF; cdr3_nt: TGTGCCAGCAGCCCGAGCGGGAGAAACTACAATGAGCAGTTCTTC
d_call: TRBD1; clone_size: .; v_call: TRBV5-6; j_call: TRBJ1-6; cdr3_aa: CASSTDRGGSPLHF; cdr3_nt: TGTGCCAGCAGCACGGACAGGGGTGGTTCACCCCTCCACTTT
d_call: .; clone_size: .; v_call: TRBV7-2; j_call: TRBJ2-5; cdr3_aa: CASSPRSGETQYF; cdr3_nt: TGTGCCAGCAGCCCCCGCAGCGGAGAGACCCAGTACTTC
d_call: .; clone_size: .; v_call: TRBV4-1; j_call: TRBJ2-1; cdr3_aa: CASEWDTSYNEQFF; cdr3_nt: TGCGCCAGCGAATGGGACACCTCCTACAATGAGCAGTTCTTC
d_call: .; clone_size: .; v_call: TRBV21-1; j_call: TRBJ1-4; cdr3_aa: CASTRRKTKATNEKLFF; cdr3_nt: TGTGCTAGCACCCGGCGGAAGACGAAAGCAACTAATGAAAAACTGTTTTTT
d_call: .; clone_size: .; v_call: TRBV7-9; j_call: TRBJ2-2; cdr3_aa: CASSSGTGVTGELFF; cdr3_nt: TGTGCCAGCAGCTCCGGGACGGGGGTAACCGGGGAGCTGTTTTTT
d_call: .; clone_size: .; v_call: TRBV5-1; j_call: TRBJ2-6; cdr3_aa: CASGQGYHSGANVLTF; cdr3_nt: TGCGCCAGTGGTCAGGGCTACCACTCTGGGGCCAACGTCCTGACTTTC
d_call: .; clone_size: .; v_call: TRBV9; j_call: TRBJ2-5; cdr3_aa: CASSVAGRAGQETQYF; cdr3_nt: TGTGCCAGCAGCGTAGCGGGGCGAGCCGGCCAAGAGACCCAGTACTTC
d_call: .; clone_size: .; v_call: TRBV12-3/TRBV12-4; j_call: TRBJ1-1; cdr3_aa: CASSSRGTEAFF; cdr3_nt: TGTGCCAGCAGTTCCCGGGGCACTGAAGCTTTCTTT
d_call: .; clone_size: .; v_call: TRBV7-3; j_call: TRBJ2-6; cdr3_aa: CASSLTPDSGANVLTF; cdr3_nt: TGTGCCAGCAGCTTAACGCCGGACTCTGGGGCCAACGTCCTGACTTTC